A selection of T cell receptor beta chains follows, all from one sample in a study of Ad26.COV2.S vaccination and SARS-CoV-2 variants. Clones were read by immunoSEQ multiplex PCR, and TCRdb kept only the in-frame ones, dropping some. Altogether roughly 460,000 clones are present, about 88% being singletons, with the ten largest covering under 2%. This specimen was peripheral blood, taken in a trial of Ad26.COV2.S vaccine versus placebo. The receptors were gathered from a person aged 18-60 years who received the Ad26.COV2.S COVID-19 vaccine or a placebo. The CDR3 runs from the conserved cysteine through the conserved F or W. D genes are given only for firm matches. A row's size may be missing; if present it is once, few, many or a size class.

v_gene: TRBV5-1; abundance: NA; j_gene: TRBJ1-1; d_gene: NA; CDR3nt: TGCGCCAGCAGCTACAGACACCTACAGGACTACACTGAAGCTTTCTTT; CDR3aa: CASSYRHLQDYTEAFF
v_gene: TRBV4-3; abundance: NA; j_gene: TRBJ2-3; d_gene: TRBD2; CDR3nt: TGCGCCAGCAGCCAAGAATGGGTCGGACTAGCCATGCCAGATACGCAGTATTTT; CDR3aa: CASSQEWVGLAMPDTQYF
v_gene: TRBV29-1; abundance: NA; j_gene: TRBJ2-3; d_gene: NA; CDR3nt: TGCAGCGTTTCGGTGGGCCGCACAGATACGCAGTATTTT; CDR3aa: CSVSVGRTDTQYF
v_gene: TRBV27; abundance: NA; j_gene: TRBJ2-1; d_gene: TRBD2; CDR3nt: TGTGCCCAGAGGGGGGTCGCGGGGGGACACCCGTTGGACTACAATGAGCAGTTCTTC; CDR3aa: CAQRGVAGGHPLDYNEQFF
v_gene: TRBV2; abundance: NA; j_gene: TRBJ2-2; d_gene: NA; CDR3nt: TGTGCCAGCAAAAGCGCCGGGACTTCAACCGGGGAGCTGTTTTTT; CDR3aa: CASKSAGTSTGELFF
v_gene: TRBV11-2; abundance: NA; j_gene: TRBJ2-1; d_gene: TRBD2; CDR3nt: TGTGCCAGCAGCTTAGAGGTAGCGGGAGGGCCGTGGAATGAGCAGTTCTTC; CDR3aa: CASSLEVAGGPWNEQFF
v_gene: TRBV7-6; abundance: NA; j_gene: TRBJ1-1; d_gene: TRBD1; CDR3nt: TGTGCCAGCAGCGAATTAACAGGGGGCCCTGAAGCTTTCTTT; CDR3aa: CASSELTGGPEAFF
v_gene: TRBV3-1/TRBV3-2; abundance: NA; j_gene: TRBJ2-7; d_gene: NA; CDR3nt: TGTGCCAGCAGCCAAGTTGGGACAAGCTCCTACGAGCAGTACTTC; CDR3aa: CASSQVGTSSYEQYF
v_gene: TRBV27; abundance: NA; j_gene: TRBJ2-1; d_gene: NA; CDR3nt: TGTGCCAGCAGTTTATCGATCCCCTGGAGCTCCTACAATGAGCAGTTCTTC; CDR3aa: CASSLSIPWSSYNEQFF
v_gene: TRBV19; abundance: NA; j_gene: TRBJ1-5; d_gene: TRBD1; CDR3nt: TGTGCCAGTTGCCGTAAACGGGGACAGGGGGCAACCAATCAGCCCCAGCATTTT; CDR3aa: CASCRKRGQGATNQPQHF
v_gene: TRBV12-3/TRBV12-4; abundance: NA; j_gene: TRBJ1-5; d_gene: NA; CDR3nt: TGTGCCAGCACCGGACACCCAAATCAGCCCCAGCATTTT; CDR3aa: CASTGHPNQPQHF
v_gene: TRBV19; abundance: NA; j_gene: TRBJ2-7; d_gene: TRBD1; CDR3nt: TGTGCCAGTAGTAGGAGGACAGGGTTGGGCGAGCAGTACTTC; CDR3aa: CASSRRTGLGEQYF
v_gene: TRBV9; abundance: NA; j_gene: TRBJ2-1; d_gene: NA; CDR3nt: TGTGCCAGCGATGGAGGGCCCTACAATGAGCAGTTCTTC; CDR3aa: CASDGGPYNEQFF
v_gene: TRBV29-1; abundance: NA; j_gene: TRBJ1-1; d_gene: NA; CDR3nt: TGCAGCGTTGCGGACAGCCCGAACACTGAAGCTTTCTTT; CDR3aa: CSVADSPNTEAFF
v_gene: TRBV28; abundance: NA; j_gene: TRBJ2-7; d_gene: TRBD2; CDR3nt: TGTGCCAGCAGACCGGGACTAACGAGCTCCTACGAGCAGTACTTC; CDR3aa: CASRPGLTSSYEQYF
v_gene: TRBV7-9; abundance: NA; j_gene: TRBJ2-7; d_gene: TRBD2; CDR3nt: TGTGCCAGCAGCCATAGCGGGAGCGGCTACGAGCAGTACTTC; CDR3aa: CASSHSGSGYEQYF
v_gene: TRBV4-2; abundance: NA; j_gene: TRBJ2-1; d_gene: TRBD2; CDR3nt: TGTGCCAGCAGCCACAAGAGAGGCGCATGGGTAGCGGGAGGTTTCAATGAGCAGTTCTTC; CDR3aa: CASSHKRGAWVAGGFNEQFF
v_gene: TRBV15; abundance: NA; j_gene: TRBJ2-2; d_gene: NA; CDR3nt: TGTGCCACCAGCTTGGGGGGTCGGTTTGGTGTGACCGGGGAGCTGTTTTTT; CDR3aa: CATSLGGRFGVTGELFF
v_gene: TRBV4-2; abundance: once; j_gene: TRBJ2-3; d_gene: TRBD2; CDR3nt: TGTGCCAGCAGCCAAGTATTGTTAGCGGGAGGTAATCAAGAAGATACGCAGTATTTT; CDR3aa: CASSQVLLAGGNQEDTQYF
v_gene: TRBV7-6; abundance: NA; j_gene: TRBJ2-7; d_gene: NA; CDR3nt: TGTGCCAGCAGCTTAGAGGTGGGTAGCGGATACGAGCAGTACTTC; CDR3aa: CASSLEVGSGYEQYF
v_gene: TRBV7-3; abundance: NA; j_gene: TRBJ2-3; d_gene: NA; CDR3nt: TGTGCCAGCAGCTCTGTTGGGGGTCCTGATACGCAGTATTTT; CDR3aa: CASSSVGGPDTQYF
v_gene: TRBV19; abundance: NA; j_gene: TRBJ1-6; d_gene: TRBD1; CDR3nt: TGTGCCAGTAGTAAAACCGGGACAGGGGGTCAAGCATATAATTCACCCCTCCACTTT; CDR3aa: CASSKTGTGGQAYNSPLHF
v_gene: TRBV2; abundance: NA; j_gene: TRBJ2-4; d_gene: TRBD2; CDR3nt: TGTGCCAGCAGCCTTTCACCGGGACTAGGGGCGATTCAGTACTTC; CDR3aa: CASSLSPGLGAIQYF
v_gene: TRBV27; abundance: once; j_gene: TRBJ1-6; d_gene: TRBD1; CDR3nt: TGTGCCAGCAGTTCCCCAAGGGGGCTGGGATCACCCCTCCACTTT; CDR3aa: CASSSPRGLGSPLHF
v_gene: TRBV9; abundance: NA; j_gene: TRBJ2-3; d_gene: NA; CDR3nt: TGTGCCAGCAGCCCCCGCCCCGGTGGAGATACGCAGTATTTT; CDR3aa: CASSPRPGGDTQYF
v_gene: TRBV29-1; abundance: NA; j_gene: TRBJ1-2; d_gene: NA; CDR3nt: TGCAGCGTTGAAGATCAGCCGCGGCTGGGCTACACCTTC; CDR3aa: CSVEDQPRLGYTF
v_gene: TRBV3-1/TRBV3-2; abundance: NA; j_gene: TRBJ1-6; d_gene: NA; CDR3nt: TGTGCCAGCAGCCACAGTAACTATAATTCACCCCTCCACTTT; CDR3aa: CASSHSNYNSPLHF
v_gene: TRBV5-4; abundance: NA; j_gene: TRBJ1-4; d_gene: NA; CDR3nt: TGTGCCAGCAGCGTTCAGACTGATTATAATGAAAAACTGTTTTTT; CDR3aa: CASSVQTDYNEKLFF
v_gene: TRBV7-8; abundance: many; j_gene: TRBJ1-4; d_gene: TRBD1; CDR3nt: TGTGCCAGCAGCTCACAGGGGGCCGGTGAAAAACTGTTTTTT; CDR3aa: CASSSQGAGEKLFF
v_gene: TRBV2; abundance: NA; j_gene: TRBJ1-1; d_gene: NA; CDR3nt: TGTGCCAGCAGATTAGAGGGGGGTGTCACTGAAGCTTTCTTT; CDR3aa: CASRLEGGVTEAFF
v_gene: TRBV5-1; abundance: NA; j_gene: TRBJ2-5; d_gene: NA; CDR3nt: TGCGCCAGCAGCTTGGACAGGGCCTGGGGAGAGACCCAGTACTTC; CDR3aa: CASSLDRAWGETQYF
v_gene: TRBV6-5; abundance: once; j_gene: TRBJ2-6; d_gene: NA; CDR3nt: TGTGCCAGCCACCCCGCCGGGGCCAACGTCCTGACTTTC; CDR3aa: CASHPAGANVLTF
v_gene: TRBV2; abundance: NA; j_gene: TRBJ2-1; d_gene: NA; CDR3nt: TGTGCCAGCAGTGAAACGGGGCGCTACAATGAGCAGTTCTTC; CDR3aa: CASSETGRYNEQFF
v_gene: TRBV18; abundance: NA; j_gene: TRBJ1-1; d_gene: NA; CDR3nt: TGTGCCAGCTCACCGGGGGGCGTGAACACTGAAGCTTTCTTT; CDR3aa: CASSPGGVNTEAFF
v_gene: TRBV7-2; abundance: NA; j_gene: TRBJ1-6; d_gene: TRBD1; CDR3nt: TGTGCCAGCAGCTTAGCGGGACCGGGACAGAATTCACCCCTCCACTTT; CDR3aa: CASSLAGPGQNSPLHF
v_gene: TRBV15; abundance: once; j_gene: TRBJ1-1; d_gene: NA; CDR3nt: TGTGCCACCAGCAACGACTTGAACGCTTTCTTT; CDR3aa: CATSNDLNAFF
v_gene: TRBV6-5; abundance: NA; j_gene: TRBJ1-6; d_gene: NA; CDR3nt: TGTGCCAGCAGTTATCCGGGGTTGAATTCACCCCTCCACTTT; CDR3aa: CASSYPGLNSPLHF
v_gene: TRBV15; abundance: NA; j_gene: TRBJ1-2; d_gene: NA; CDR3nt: TGTGCCACCAGCAGAGACCCAAACACAGGTTTTATGGACTACACCTTC; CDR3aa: CATSRDPNTGFMDYTF
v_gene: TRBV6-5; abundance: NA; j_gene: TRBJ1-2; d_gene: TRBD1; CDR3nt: TGTGCCAGCACCCGCGACAGGGGGTACGGCTACACCTTC; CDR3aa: CASTRDRGYGYTF
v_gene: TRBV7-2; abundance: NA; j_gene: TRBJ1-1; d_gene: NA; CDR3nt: TGTGCCAGCAGCTTAGAACCGAACACTGAAGCTTTCTTT; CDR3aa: CASSLEPNTEAFF
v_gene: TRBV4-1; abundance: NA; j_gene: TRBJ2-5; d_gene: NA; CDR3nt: TGCGCCAGCAGCCAAGATAAAGGGTGGGAGGAGACCCAGTACTTC; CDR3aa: CASSQDKGWEETQYF
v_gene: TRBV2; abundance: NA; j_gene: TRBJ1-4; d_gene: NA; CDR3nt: TGTGCCAGCAGGTCGACAGGCGGAAACGAAAAACTGTTTTTT; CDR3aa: CASRSTGGNEKLFF